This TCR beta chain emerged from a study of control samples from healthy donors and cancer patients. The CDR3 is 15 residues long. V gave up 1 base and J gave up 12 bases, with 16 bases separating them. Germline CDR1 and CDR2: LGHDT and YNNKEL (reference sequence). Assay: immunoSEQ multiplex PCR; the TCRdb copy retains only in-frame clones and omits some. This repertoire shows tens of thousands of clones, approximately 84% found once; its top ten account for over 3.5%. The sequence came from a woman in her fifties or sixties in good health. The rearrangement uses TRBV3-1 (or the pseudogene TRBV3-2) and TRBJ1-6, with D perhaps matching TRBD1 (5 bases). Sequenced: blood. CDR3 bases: TGTGCCAGCAGCCAAGGCTCGGGGACCTTTCAACCCCTCCACTTT. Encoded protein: CASSQGSGTFQPLHF.